This TCR beta chain appears in the sequencing data of a study of T-cell memory formation after mild COVID-19 (dated by TCRdb to the early 2020s). For the wider study: Most TCR sequence clusters were specific to one of the two donors. The cohort was made up of two young adult volunteers, one female and one male, who were previously healthy. In a couple of donors, T-cell clones that expanded and contracted after mild COVID-19 were followed by sequencing TCRalpha and TCRbeta repertoires longitudinally. Study-wide conclusions, independent of this receptor: SARS-CoV-2 specificity of the second-wave clones peaking on day 37 was not confirmed. The study included only a couple of mild cases, and larger cohorts that include severe cases with pre-infection samples were judged to be necessary. Contracting CD4+ clones were found mainly in CM and EM memory subsets, while CD8+ clones were enriched in EMRA. Clones that contracted from day 15 to 85 showed balanced CD4/CD8 phenotypes, whereas a second wave of clones that expanded from day 15 to 37 leaned towards CD4+. The detection of some responding clones in pre-infection memory suggests that pre-existing cross-reactive memory T cells joined the SARS-CoV-2 response.

This clonotype came up a few times. The target of this receptor is not known. No much larger clone is present one base from it, and per-base qualities are unavailable. The sequencer listed for this sample is Illumina NovaSeq 6000. TCRalpha and TCRbeta cDNA libraries were constructed by 5'RACE with constant-segment primers, with sample barcodes and unique molecular identifiers being introduced. Trizol reagent was used to extract RNA from every sample. Libraries were amplified in two PCR steps, with a second sample barcode and Illumina TruSeq adapters added in the second step. Sequencing of the libraries was done on an Illumina NovaSeq, producing 2 x 150 bp paired-end reads. Concerning the study's data processing: Reads were demultiplexed and collapsed into UMI-guided consensus sequences with migec v1.2.7. Using mixcr v2.1.11, the UMI consensuses were aligned to TRA and TRB V and J templates and assembled into clonotypes. A clonotype was counted as expanded or contracted only when both edgeR and NoisET called the clonotype significant, with the noise models trained on biological replicates. edgeR calls used a false discovery rate-adjusted p below 0.01 and a log2 fold-change threshold of 1. PCA with hierarchical clustering of max-normalized trajectories of the 1000 most abundant clonotypes was used as exploratory dynamics analysis. Separately sequenced CD4+ and CD8+ repertoires were used to assign the CD4 or CD8 phenotype of responding clones. Using fastp trimming at Q25 and MiXCR clonotype assembly, TCRdb reanalyzed the public sequencing data and kept in-frame beta chains. CDR3 protein sequences are deduplicated, and each keeps its most common genes and DNA. TCRdb, rather than the study authors, made the V and J calls. The sample table holds approximately 250,000 distinct CDR3 sequences, of which about a sixth were seen once. The ten largest make up under 25% of the sample.

Ficoll-Paque density gradient centrifugation was used to isolate PBMCs. V is trimmed back by 6 bases and J by 7 bases, and the junction contains 15 bases that no gene match accounts for. Reading from cysteine to phenylalanine, the CDR3 counts 16 amino acids. Only the CDR3 part of the read is kept: 48 bases, read in frame from the first base. CDR1 and CDR2 are read off the germline V gene as SGHTA and FQGNSA. This receptor was taken from a man between 18 and 35 years old who had mild COVID-19 (a few samples of this study predate the infection). The sample titles of this study are shuffled in the database, so cell type and time point are left out; the donor was told from shared clones. This chain is built from TRBV7-2 and TRBJ1-2; TRBD1 fits 9 bases in the junction. Specimen: PBMCs or a T cell subset sorted from them (not recorded which). Read as DNA, the sequence is TGTGCCAGCAGGCCTCCTATCTCCGGGACAGGGCTTGGCTACACCTTC. It encodes CASRPPISGTGLGYTF.